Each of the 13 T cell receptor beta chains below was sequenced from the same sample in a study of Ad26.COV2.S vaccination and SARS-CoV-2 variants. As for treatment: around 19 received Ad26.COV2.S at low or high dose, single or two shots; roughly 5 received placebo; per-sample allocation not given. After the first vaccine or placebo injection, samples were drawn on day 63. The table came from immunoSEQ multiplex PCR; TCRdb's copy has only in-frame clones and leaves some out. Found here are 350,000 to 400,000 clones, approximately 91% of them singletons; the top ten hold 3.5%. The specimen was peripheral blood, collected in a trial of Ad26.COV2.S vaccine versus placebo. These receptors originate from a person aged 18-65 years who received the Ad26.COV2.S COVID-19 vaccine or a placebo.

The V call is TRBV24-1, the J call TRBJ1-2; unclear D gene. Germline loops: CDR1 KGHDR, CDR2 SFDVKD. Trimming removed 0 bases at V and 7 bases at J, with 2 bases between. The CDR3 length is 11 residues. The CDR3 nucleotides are TGTGCCACCAGTGATTTGCTTGGCTACACCTTC. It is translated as CATSDLLGYTF.

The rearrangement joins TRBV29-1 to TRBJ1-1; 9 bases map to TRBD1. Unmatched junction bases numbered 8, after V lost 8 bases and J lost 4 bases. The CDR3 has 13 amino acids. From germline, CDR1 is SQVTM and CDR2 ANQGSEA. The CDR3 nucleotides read TGCAGCATCACAGGGGGCAAGGGCACTGAAGCTTTCTTT. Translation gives CSITGGKGTEAFF.

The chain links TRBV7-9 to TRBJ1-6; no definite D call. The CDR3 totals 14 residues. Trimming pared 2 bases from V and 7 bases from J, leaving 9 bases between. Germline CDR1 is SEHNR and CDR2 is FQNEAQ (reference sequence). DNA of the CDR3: TGTGCCAGCAGCTTATTGAGTTTCAATTCACCCCTCCACTTT. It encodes CASSLLSFNSPLHF.

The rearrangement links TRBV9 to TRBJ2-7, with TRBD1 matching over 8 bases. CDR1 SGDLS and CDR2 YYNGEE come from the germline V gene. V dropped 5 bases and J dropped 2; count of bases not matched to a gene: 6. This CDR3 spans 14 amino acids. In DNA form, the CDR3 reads TGTGCCAGCAGTCCAGGGGGCGTCACCTACGAGCAGTACTTC. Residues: CASSPGGVTYEQYF.

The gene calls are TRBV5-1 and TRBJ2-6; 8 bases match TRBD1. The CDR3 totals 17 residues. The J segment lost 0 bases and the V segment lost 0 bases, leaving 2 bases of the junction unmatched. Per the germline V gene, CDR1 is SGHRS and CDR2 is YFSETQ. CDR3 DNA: TGCGCCAGCAGCTTGGGGACAGGGCTCTCTGGGGCCAACGTCCTGACTTTC. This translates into CASSLGTGLSGANVLTF.

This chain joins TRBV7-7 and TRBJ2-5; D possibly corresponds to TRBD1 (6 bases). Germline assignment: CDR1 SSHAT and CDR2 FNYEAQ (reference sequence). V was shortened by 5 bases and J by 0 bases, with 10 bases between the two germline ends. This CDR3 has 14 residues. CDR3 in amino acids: CASSPDSYQETQYF. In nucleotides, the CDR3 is TGTGCCAGCAGCCCGGACAGCTACCAAGAGACCCAGTACTTC.

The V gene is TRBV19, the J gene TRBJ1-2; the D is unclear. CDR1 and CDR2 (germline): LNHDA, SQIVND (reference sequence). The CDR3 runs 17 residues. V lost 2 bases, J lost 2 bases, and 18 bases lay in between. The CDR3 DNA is TGTGCCAGTAGTATACTTACCCCTCTCTTTGCCAACTATGGCTACACCTTC. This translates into CASSILTPLFANYGYTF. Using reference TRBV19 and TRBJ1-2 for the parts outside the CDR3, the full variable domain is DGGITQSPKYLFRKEGQNVTLSCEQNLNHDAMYWYRQDPGQGLRLIYYSQIVNDFQKGDIAEGYSVSREKKESFPLTVTSAQKNPTAFYLCASSILTPLFANYGYTFGSGTRLTVV.

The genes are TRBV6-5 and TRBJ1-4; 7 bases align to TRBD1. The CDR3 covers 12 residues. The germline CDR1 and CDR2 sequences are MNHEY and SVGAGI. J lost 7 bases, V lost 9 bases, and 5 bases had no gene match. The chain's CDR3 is CASRAGGEKLFF. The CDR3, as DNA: TGTGCCAGTAGAGCAGGGGGTGAAAAACTGTTTTTT.

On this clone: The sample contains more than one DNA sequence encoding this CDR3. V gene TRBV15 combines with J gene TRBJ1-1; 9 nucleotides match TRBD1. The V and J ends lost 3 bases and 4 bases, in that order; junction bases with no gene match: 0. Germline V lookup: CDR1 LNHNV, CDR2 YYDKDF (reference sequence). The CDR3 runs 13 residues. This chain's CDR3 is CATSRDRGTEAFF. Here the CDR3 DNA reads TGTGCCACCAGCAGGGACAGGGGCACTGAAGCTTTCTTT. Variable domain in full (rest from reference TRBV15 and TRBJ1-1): DAMVIQNPRYQVTQFGKPVTLSCSQTLNHNVMYWYQQKSSQAPKLLFHYYDKDFNNEADTPDNFQSRRPNTSFCFLDIRSPGLGDTAMYLCATSRDRGTEAFFGQGTRLTVV.

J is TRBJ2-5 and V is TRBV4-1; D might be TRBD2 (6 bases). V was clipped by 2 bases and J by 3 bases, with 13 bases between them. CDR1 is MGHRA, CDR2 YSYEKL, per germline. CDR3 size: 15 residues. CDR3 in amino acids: CASSQPGLAKETQYF. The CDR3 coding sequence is TGCGCCAGCAGCCAACCAGGGCTAGCGAAAGAGACCCAGTACTTC.

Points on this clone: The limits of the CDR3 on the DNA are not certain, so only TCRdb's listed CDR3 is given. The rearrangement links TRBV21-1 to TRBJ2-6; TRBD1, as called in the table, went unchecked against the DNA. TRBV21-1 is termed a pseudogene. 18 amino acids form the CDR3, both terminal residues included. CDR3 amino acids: CASTQFWAGGSGANVLTF.

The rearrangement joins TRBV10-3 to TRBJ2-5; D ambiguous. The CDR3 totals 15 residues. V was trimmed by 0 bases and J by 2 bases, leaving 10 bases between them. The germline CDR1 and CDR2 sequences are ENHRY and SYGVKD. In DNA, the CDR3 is TGTGCCATCAGTGAGTCGGTAACGGTTCAAGAGACCCAGTACTTC. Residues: CAISESVTVQETQYF.

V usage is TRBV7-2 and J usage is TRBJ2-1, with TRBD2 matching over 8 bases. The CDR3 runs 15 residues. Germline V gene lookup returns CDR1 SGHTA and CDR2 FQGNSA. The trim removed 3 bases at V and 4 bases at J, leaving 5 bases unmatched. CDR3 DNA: TGTGCCAGCAGCTTGAACGGGGGGGATTACAATGAGCAGTTCTTC. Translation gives CASSLNGGDYNEQFF.